These 14 T cell receptor beta chains originate from one sample sequenced in a study of blood T cells in healthy people across ages. Alongside a J-beta primer mix, a sample-barcoded 5' primer served in a second PCR lasting about 7 to 12 cycles. TCRdb reprocessed the 5' RACE reads with MiXCR, giving one entry per CDR3 protein. The repertoire has 870,000 or so distinct CDR3 sequences, less than 35% of them found once; the top ten carry around 15%. The sample consisted of blood. These receptors were taken from an elderly woman in good health.

The chain employs TRBV28 and TRBJ2-7, with 8 bases matching TRBD2. The V gene's germline CDR1 is MDHEN and CDR2 SYDVKM. The V segment lost 5 bases and the J segment 4 bases; nucleotides outside the gene matches: 10. CDR3 length: 15 amino acids. The CDR3 region has the DNA TGTGCCAGCAGTCCGGGACTAGTTGATCGATACGAGCAGTACTTC. It translates to CASSPGLVDRYEQYF.

The chain couples TRBV20-1 to TRBJ2-1; 10 nucleotides agree with TRBD2. Germline V gives CDR1 DFQATT, CDR2 SNEGSKA (reference sequence). The CDR3 has 15 residues. J lost 7 bases, V lost 5 bases, and 11 bases had no gene match. This CDR3 reads CSAHSLAGNSNEQFF. CDR3 DNA sequence: TGCAGTGCTCACTCACTAGCGGGGAATTCAAATGAGCAGTTCTTC.

This clonotype was counted at least ten times. The chain has TRBV7-8 and TRBJ2-1, with D uncertain. V dropped 1 base and J dropped 7 bases, with 20 bases sitting between them. Per the germline V gene, CDR1 is SGHVS and CDR2 is FQNEAQ. The CDR3 is 17 amino acids. The CDR3, as DNA: TGTGCCAGCAGCTTAGTACGGCAGACCAGAACTTTAAATGAGCAGTTCTTC. It specifies CASSLVRQTRTLNEQFF.

This clonotype was seen a handful of times. A much larger clonotype is one base distant, so this may be a read error. The chain carries TRBV7-2 and TRBJ2-1; no reliable D call. CDR1 and CDR2 (germline): SGHTA, FQGNSA. This CDR3 has 13 amino acids. CDR3 nucleotide sequence: TGTGCCGGCAGCCCAGTTGTTGTAGATGAGCAGTTCTTC. It specifies CAGSPVVVDEQFF.

Notes on this clonotype: One end of the junction is discordant with germline, which a read error may explain. The rearrangement links TRBV7-2 to TRBJ1-4; 7 bases match TRBD1. Germline V gives CDR1 SGHTA, CDR2 FQGNSA. The CDR3 spans 14 residues. CDR3 sequence: CAGSRDRGREKLFF. Here the CDR3 DNA reads TGTGCCGGCAGCCGGGACAGAGGTCGGGAAAAACTGTTTTTT.

This clonotype showed up just a few times. The CDR3 loop is CASSLVFALAGESTDTQYF. The DNA of the CDR3 is TGTGCCAGCAGCTTAGTCTTCGCGCTAGCGGGGGAAAGCACAGATACGCAGTATTTT. The gene calls are TRBV11-2 and TRBJ2-3, with TRBD2 matching 10 bases. V was pared by 1 base and J by 0 bases, with 10 bases of the junction left unmatched. The CDR3 is 19 amino acids. Germline V CDR1 and CDR2: SGHAT, FQNNGV.

Comment on this clonotype: A read error is likely, as this CDR3 ends without the conserved phenylalanine or tryptophan. CDR3 DNA: TGTGCCAGCAGTTTTATGACAGGTAGAGATTCACCCCTCCACTGT. Translated, it gives CASSFMTGRDSPLHC. The J gene is TRBJ1-6, the V gene TRBV28; D possibly corresponds to TRBD1 (6 bases). This CDR3 is built from 15 residues. Germline CDR1 reads MDHEN; CDR2 reads SYDVKM. Trimming removed 3 bases from V and 8 bases from J, with 14 bases in between.

The table lists this clonotype with many counts. This chain's CDR3 is CASSQDFPGGNSPLHF. As DNA, the CDR3 is TGCGCCAGCAGCCAAGATTTCCCAGGGGGAAATTCACCCCTCCACTTT. The chain links TRBV4-3 to TRBJ1-6; 7 positions match TRBD1. CDR1 is LGHNA, CDR2 YSLEER, per germline. CDR3 length: 16 residues. V was clipped by 0 bases and J by 7 bases; unmatched bases: 6.

This clonotype was seen repeatedly, ten times or more. The CDR3 nucleotides are TGTGCCAGCAGCTTTGTAGGATCGGAGACCCAGTACTTC. Translation gives CASSFVGSETQYF. The chain carries TRBV7-9 and TRBJ2-5; D unresolved. The germline V gene encodes CDR1 SEHNR and CDR2 FQNEAQ (reference sequence). Trimming stripped 3 bases from V and 5 bases from J, with 10 bases between. This CDR3 is 13 amino acids long.

This clonotype was seen many times. V gene TRBV20-1 combines with J gene TRBJ2-5, with 9 bases identical to TRBD2. This CDR3 has 16 residues. Germline-derived CDR1 and CDR2 are DFQATT and SNEGSKA (reference sequence). Unmatched junction bases numbered 5, after V lost 0 bases and J lost 0 bases. The CDR3 region has the DNA TGCAGTGCTAGAGATCGGGCTAGCGGGGACCAAGAGACCCAGTACTTC. It codes for CSARDRASGDQETQYF.

Here the CDR3 reads CASAPGELAGTTDTQYF. In DNA, the CDR3 is TGTGCCAGCGCACCCGGGGAGCTAGCGGGGACAACGGATACGCAGTATTTT. The chain links TRBV7-2 to TRBJ2-3; TRBD2 agrees at 9 bases. The V gene end was trimmed by 8 bases and the J gene end by 6 bases; junction bases not matched to a gene: 18. Germline-derived CDR1 and CDR2 are SGHTA and FQGNSA. There are 17 residues in the CDR3.

This clonotype has at least ten counts. The chain joins TRBV25-1 to TRBJ2-5; 9 nucleotides align to TRBD2. V was clipped by 6 bases and J by 4 bases; unmatched bases: 9. The CDR3 covers 15 residues. Germline values: CDR1 MGHDK, CDR2 SYGVNS. The CDR3 DNA follows: TGTGCCAGCAGAGCTTTAGCGGGGGTCTCAGAGACCCAGTACTTC. Translation gives CASRALAGVSETQYF.

This clonotype has a count of ten or more. The rearrangement joins TRBV6-1 to TRBJ2-6; either TRBD1 or TRBD2 may fit D (6 bases each). Germline values: CDR1 MNHNS, CDR2 SASEGT. V shed 7 bases and J shed 0 bases, with 13 bases lying between them. This CDR3 is 16 amino acids long. Here the CDR3 reads CASTRGGLSGANVLTF. The CDR3 region has the DNA TGTGCCAGCACCCGAGGGGGGCTCTCTGGGGCCAACGTCCTGACTTTC.

Remarks on this clonotype: Germline and junction disagree at one end, which may indicate a read error. V gene TRBV2 combines with J gene TRBJ2-5; perhaps TRBD1 as D (6 bases). CDR3 size: 15 residues. Germline CDR1 and CDR2: SNHLY and FYNNEI. CDR3 nucleotide sequence: TGTGCCTGCAGTCGCGGACAGCGTGAAAAAGAGACCCAGTACTTC. Translated, it gives CACSRGQREKETQYF.